This TCR beta chain derives from a study of T cells in Graves' hyperthyroidism and ophthalmopathy. When ophthalmopathy did not progress within 18 months, Graves' hyperthyroidism was considered stable. Participants, patients aged 18 to 65, had newly diagnosed hyperthyroidism with a duration under 2 months. It was uncontrolled infection, other autoimmune disease, pregnancy or lactation that excluded patients. Thyroid ultrasound and orbital computed tomography, with clinical symptoms and serum thyroxine and TRAb, informed diagnoses. The CDR3 regions of TCR beta were amplified from RNA transcripts. The HTBI primer set was used in a first-round RT-PCR of the TCR CDR3. TCRdb reprocessed the multiplex PCR reads with MiXCR, giving one entry per CDR3 protein. The sample gives about 560,000 distinct CDR3 sequences, about 45% of which show up once; 6.5% to 9% is in the top ten. Trimming took 4 bases from V and 3 from J; bases not matched to a gene: 5. Germline V gene data show CDR1 as KGHDR and CDR2 as SFDVKD. This CDR3 is built from 16 residues.

Material: peripheral blood or thyroid tissue (not recorded which). This TCR was sampled from a woman under 30 with Graves' hyperthyroidism. This chain links TRBV24-1 with TRBJ2-6; 7 bases align to TRBD2. The DNA of the CDR3 is TGTGCCACCAGTGAGCCTGGGGGGGTTGGGGCCAACGTCCTGACTTTC. This sequence encodes CATSEPGGVGANVLTF.